Each of the 26 T cell receptor beta chains below was sequenced from the same sample in a study of OX40 agonist ivuxolimab in advanced cancers. Measured with immunoSEQ multiplex PCR; TCRdb has only the in-frame clones, and not every one. Found here are 92,000 or so clones, about 84% of them singletons; the top ten hold approximately 6.3%. The material sequenced was CD4+ or CD8+ T cells sorted from blood, taken in a trial of the OX40 agonist ivuxolimab. The receptors here all came from an adult with an advanced solid tumor such as melanoma, head and neck, liver or kidney cancer.

The chain couples TRBV28 to TRBJ1-1; D is undetermined. CDR1 MDHEN and CDR2 SYDVKM come from the germline V gene. There are 13 residues in the CDR3. V was shortened by 5 bases and J by 1 base, with 8 bases between the two germline ends. The DNA of the CDR3 is TGTGCCAGCAGTCTAATAGGGAACACTGAAGCTTTCTTT. It yields the protein CASSLIGNTEAFF.

The V call is TRBV29-1, the J call TRBJ2-5; D uncertain. The CDR3 extends over 13 amino acids. Germline V gene sequence: CDR1 SQVTM, CDR2 ANQGSEA. Trimming shortened V by 3 bases and J by 1 base, and 9 bases separated the two germline ends. As DNA, the CDR3 is TGCAGCGTTGAGGAAAAGTTCCAAGAGACCCAGTACTTC. It is translated as CSVEEKFQETQYF.

This chain joins TRBV2 and TRBJ2-3; no firm D call. Between the trimmed V and J ends, which lost 6 bases and 3 bases, there was a span of 16 bases. Germline-derived CDR1 and CDR2 are SNHLY and FYNNEI. The CDR3 has 15 residues. CDR3 nucleotides: TGTGCCAGCAGCGCTCCGAGCCATGGGACAGATACGCAGTATTTT. Translating gives CASSAPSHGTDTQYF.

This clone was seen more than once but under ten times. A read error may produce the germline difference seen at one junction end. The chain carries TRBV11-1 and TRBJ2-1; 9 bases match TRBD2. CDR3 length: 14 residues. Germline V gene sequence: CDR1 SGHAT, CDR2 FQDESV (reference sequence). The CDR3 reads CASSFPGGASGKIF. In DNA, the CDR3 is TGTGCCAGCAGCTTCCCGGGGGGGGCTAGCGGGAAGATCTTC.

The chain is built from TRBV7-9 and TRBJ2-5; 8 bases fit TRBD1. With the DNA end fitting TRBJ2-7 better, the J assignment may be wrong. This CDR3 contains 14 residues. Germline CDR1 and CDR2: SEHNR and FQNEAQ (reference sequence). This CDR3 reads CASSLSGQVNEQYF. DNA for the CDR3: TGTGCCAGCAGCTTATCGGGACAGGTAAACGAGCAGTACTTC.

The chain employs TRBV19 and TRBJ2-3, with D maybe TRBD1 (5 bases). V dropped 2 bases and J dropped 5 bases, with 14 bases sitting between them. The CDR3 sequence is 15 residues long. Germline V gives CDR1 LNHDA, CDR2 SQIVND (reference sequence). CDR3 sequence (DNA): TGTGCCAGTAGTATACTGGCCGGGCAGGGAGATACGCAGTATTTT. This gives the protein CASSILAGQGDTQYF.

The J gene is TRBJ1-2, the V gene TRBV2, with D possibly being TRBD1 (5 bases). V shed 8 bases and J shed 7 bases, with 14 bases lying between them. This CDR3 is 12 amino acids long. Germline V gene lookup returns CDR1 SNHLY and CDR2 FYNNEI. The DNA of the CDR3 is TGTGCCAGCGGCCAGGGAAAGGGTGGCTACACCTTC. It translates to CASGQGKGGYTF. The complete variable domain, with remaining parts taken from reference TRBV2 and TRBJ1-2, reads EPEVTQTPSHQVTQMGQEVILRCVPISNHLYFYWYRQILGQKVEFLVSFYNNEISEKSEIFDDQFSVERPDGSNFTLKIRSTKLEDSAMYFCASGQGKGGYTFGSGTRLTVV.

The rearrangement uses TRBV11-2 and TRBJ1-4; D uncertain. Germline V CDR1 and CDR2: SGHAT, FQNNGV. V dropped 5 bases and J dropped 6 bases, with 7 bases sitting between them. The CDR3 is made up of 12 amino acids. The CDR3 region has the DNA TGTGCCAGCAGCGGCACACATGAAAAACTGTTTTTT. Protein product: CASSGTHEKLFF.

The V gene is TRBV7-9, the J gene TRBJ2-2; 10 nucleotides agree with TRBD2. The CDR3 spans 14 residues. Trimming removed 5 bases from V and 6 bases from J; junction bases left unmatched: 3. Germline assignment: CDR1 SEHNR and CDR2 FQNEAQ (reference sequence). DNA for the CDR3: TGTGCCAGCAGCCAAGGACTAGCGGCCGGGGAGCTGTTTTTT. Residues: CASSQGLAAGELFF.

Remarks on this clone: At the DNA level, this CDR3 is encoded by other sequences in the same sample as well. This CDR3 reads CASSLGNEQYF. DNA of the CDR3: TGCGCCAGCAGCTTGGGAAACGAGCAGTACTTC. This rearrangement joins TRBV5-1 to TRBJ2-7; D gene unclear. Germline CDR1 SGHRS, CDR2 YFSETQ. This CDR3 region has 11 residues. The V gene lost 0 bases and the J gene lost 5 bases, with 3 bases spanning the gap.

The CDR3 sequence: CASTGGSSYNEQFF. CDR3 nucleotides: TGTGCCAGCACTGGAGGGAGCTCCTACAATGAGCAGTTCTTC. This chain joins TRBV5-6 and TRBJ2-1; a possible D gene is TRBD2 (6 bases). The CDR3 sequence is 14 residues long. Germline assignment: CDR1 SGHDT and CDR2 YYEEEE. Trimming took off 6 bases at V and 0 bases at J, with 10 bases between the two ends.

The V call is TRBV15, the J call TRBJ1-2; 7 bases line up with TRBD1. V shed 2 bases, J shed 5 bases, and the junction held 8 bases outside the gene matches. This CDR3 is 15 amino acids long. Germline V lookup: CDR1 LNHNV, CDR2 YYDKDF (reference sequence). The CDR3 is CATSRSRTGQYGYTF. CDR3 in DNA: TGTGCCACCAGCAGATCTCGGACAGGACAATATGGCTACACCTTC.

V is TRBV6-6 and J is TRBJ1-2, with 8 positions matching TRBD1. This CDR3 comprises 16 residues. Germline CDR1 MNHNY, CDR2 SVGAGI (reference sequence). The ends lost 4 bases at V and 7 bases at J; junction bases unmatched: 14. CDR3 DNA: TGTGCCAGCAGTTCCGACCCCCCGAGGACAGGGTTTGGCTACACCTTC. Its translation: CASSSDPPRTGFGYTF.

The chain recombines TRBV18 with TRBJ1-5; possibly TRBD1 for D (5 bases). Germline CDR1 KGHSH, CDR2 LQKENI. The CDR3 runs 13 residues. With 8 bases removed from V and 2 bases from J, the gap between germline ends came to 10 bases. The CDR3: CASGDSGNQPQHF. Written as DNA, the CDR3 is TGTGCCAGCGGAGACAGCGGCAATCAGCCCCAGCATTTT. The variable domain in full, with the rest retrieved from reference TRBV18 and TRBJ1-5, is NAGVMQNPRHLVRRRGQEARLRCSPMKGHSHVYWYRQLPEEGLKFMVYLQKENIIDESGMPKERFSAEFPKEGPSILRIQQVVRGDSAAYFCASGDSGNQPQHFGDGTRLSIL.

CDR3: CSVGWGGRATQYF. The CDR3, as DNA: TGCAGCGTTGGTTGGGGGGGGCGCGCGACCCAGTACTTC. This chain connects TRBV29-1 to TRBJ2-5, with a tentative D call TRBD2 (7 bases). Germline lookup yields CDR1 SQVTM and CDR2 ANQGSEA. The CDR3 runs 13 residues. With 4 bases removed from V and 7 bases from J, the gap between germline ends came to 16 bases.

This chain joins TRBV7-2 and TRBJ1-1; tentative D call: TRBD1 (6 bases). Trimming removed 5 bases from V and 10 bases from J, with 20 bases in between. This CDR3 comprises 14 residues. CDR1 and CDR2 from the germline V gene are SGHTA and FQGNSA. This CDR3 is CASSPRDRPWGAFF. CDR3 in DNA: TGTGCCAGCAGCCCGAGAGACAGGCCATGGGGAGCTTTCTTT. The whole variable domain, remainder taken from reference TRBV7-2 and TRBJ1-1, is GAGVSQSPSNKVTEKGKDVELRCDPISGHTALYWYRQSLGQGLEFLIYFQGNSAPDKSGLPSDRFSAERTGGSVSTLTIQRTQQEDSAVYLCASSPRDRPWGAFFGQGTRLTVV.

The chain employs TRBV7-6 and TRBJ2-1; the match to TRBD2 covers 7 bases. From germline, CDR1 is SGHVS and CDR2 FNYEAQ. The CDR3 is 18 amino acids. With V trimmed by 3 bases and J by 2 bases, 13 bases remained unmatched. The DNA of the CDR3 is TGTGCCAGCAGCTTCGACCCGAGGCTAGCGGCAACCTACAATGAGCAGTTCTTC. Translation: CASSFDPRLAATYNEQFF.

The chain links TRBV6-1 to TRBJ2-7, with D perhaps matching TRBD2 (6 bases). With 6 bases removed from V and 5 bases from J, the gap between germline ends came to 14 bases. The germline V gene has CDR1 MNHNS and CDR2 SASEGT. This CDR3 comprises 13 residues. The CDR3 loop is CASRGRGADEQYF. CDR3 sequence (DNA): TGTGCCAGCAGAGGGCGGGGTGCGGACGAGCAGTACTTC.

This rearrangement joins TRBV18 to TRBJ1-4; 9 bases agree with TRBD1. CDR1 and CDR2 (germline): KGHSH, LQKENI. The CDR3 covers 15 residues. V lost 3 bases, J lost 6 bases, and 5 bases stayed unmatched. CDR3 sequence (DNA): TGTGCCAGCTCACCGACAGGGGGGAAGGATGAAAAACTGTTTTTT. Translation gives CASSPTGGKDEKLFF.

This chain uses TRBV13 with TRBJ2-7; D might be TRBD1 (6 bases). Trimming took off 5 bases at V and 0 bases at J, with 14 bases between the two ends. In germline, CDR1 is PRHDT, CDR2 FYEKMQ (reference sequence). The CDR3 totals 15 residues. Here the CDR3 DNA reads TGTGCCAGCAGCCGACCTGGGACAAGCTCCTACGAGCAGTACTTC. This sequence encodes CASSRPGTSSYEQYF.

The chain joins TRBV7-8 to TRBJ1-1; 7 bases line up with TRBD1. CDR1 and CDR2 from the germline V gene are SGHVS and FQNEAQ. This CDR3 is 14 amino acids long. V trimming: 3 bases; J trimming: 1 base; junction bases outside the gene matches: 2. The CDR3 DNA sequence: TGTGCCAGCAGCTTCCGGACAGGGAACACTGAAGCTTTCTTT. Encoded protein: CASSFRTGNTEAFF.

The V and J genes are TRBV7-9 and TRBJ1-1; D possibly corresponds to TRBD1 (6 bases). This CDR3 region has 15 residues. V was pared by 0 bases and J by 3 bases, with 11 bases between. Per germline, CDR1 SEHNR and CDR2 FQNEAQ (reference sequence). The CDR3 region has the DNA TGTGCCAGCAGCTTAGCGATCGGGGGGCACACTGAAGCTTTCTTT. It specifies CASSLAIGGHTEAFF.

The genes are TRBV29-1 and TRBJ2-7; no clear D gene. This CDR3 contains 14 residues. Germline CDR1 reads SQVTM; CDR2 reads ANQGSEA. V was cut by 7 bases and J by 2 bases, with 18 bases left in between. The CDR3 nucleotides are TGCAGCGCCACGTATGTATCGGCCCCCTACGAGCAGTACTTC. Protein product: CSATYVSAPYEQYF.

The genes are TRBV15 and TRBJ2-3, with 14 bases aligning to TRBD2. After removal of 0 bases from V and 4 bases from J, the junction contained 3 bases not matched to a gene. CDR1 LNHNV and CDR2 YYDKDF come from the germline V gene (reference sequence). The CDR3 consists of 17 residues. Here the CDR3 reads CATSRDLTSGRADTQYF. The CDR3, as DNA: TGTGCCACCAGCAGAGATCTGACTAGCGGGAGGGCAGATACGCAGTATTTT.

The V gene is TRBV12-5, the J gene TRBJ1-2; no reliable D call. The CDR3 loop spans 17 amino acids. V dropped 1 base and J dropped 2 bases, with 17 bases sitting between them. Germline V gives CDR1 LGHNT, CDR2 FRNRAP. CDR3 DNA: TGTGCTAGTGGTTTGGCAGCCCGGGCCAGAGGGAACTATGGCTACACCTTC. It translates to CASGLAARARGNYGYTF.

The chain joins TRBV27 to TRBJ1-1; 7 bases line up with TRBD1. V dropped 6 bases and J dropped 1; count of bases not matched to a gene: 5. This CDR3 contains 14 residues. Germline V lookup: CDR1 MNHEY, CDR2 SMNVEV (reference sequence). In nucleotides, the CDR3 is TGTGCCAGCAGCCTCCGGGACAGGAACACTGAAGCTTTCTTT. Its protein product is CASSLRDRNTEAFF.